This TCR delta chain emerged from a study of gamma-delta chains in newborns, infants, children. About the research overall: Polyclonal expansion of innate γδ T cells after birth follows microbial exposure.

TCRdb reanalyzed the reads using CATT. The sample yields 6,100 or so delta-chain clones, about 14% seen once. After removal of 3 bases from V and 3 bases from J, the junction contained 37 bases not matched to a gene. The CDR3 totals 27 residues. Germline V gene sequence: CDR1 TSWWSYY, CDR2 QGS. The V and J genes are TRDV1 and TRDJ1; 13 positions match TRDD3. Sequencing used blood, obtained at baseline. This receptor was identified in a child who was a newborn, infant or young child, either healthy, febrile or measles-vaccinated (not recorded which). The CDR3 reads CALGEPRTSGVAEATLYWGIRPDKLIF. For the CDR3, the DNA is TGTGCTCTTGGGGAGCCCCGCACTTCTGGGGTTGCGGAGGCTACGCTTTACTGGGGGATACGCCCCGATAAACTCATCTTT.